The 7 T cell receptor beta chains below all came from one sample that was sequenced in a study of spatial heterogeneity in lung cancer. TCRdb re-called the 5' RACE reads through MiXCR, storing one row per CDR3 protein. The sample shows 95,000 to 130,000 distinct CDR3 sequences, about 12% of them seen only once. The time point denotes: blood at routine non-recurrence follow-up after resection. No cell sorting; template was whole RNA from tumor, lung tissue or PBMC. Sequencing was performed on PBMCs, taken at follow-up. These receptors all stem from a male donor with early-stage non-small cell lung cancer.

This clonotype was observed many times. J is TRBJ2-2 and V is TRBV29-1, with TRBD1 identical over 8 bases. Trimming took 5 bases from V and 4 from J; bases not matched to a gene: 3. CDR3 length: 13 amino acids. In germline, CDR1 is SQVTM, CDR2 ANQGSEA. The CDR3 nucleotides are TGCAGCGTTAGGACAGGGCCCACCGGGGAGCTGTTTTTT. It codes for CSVRTGPTGELFF.

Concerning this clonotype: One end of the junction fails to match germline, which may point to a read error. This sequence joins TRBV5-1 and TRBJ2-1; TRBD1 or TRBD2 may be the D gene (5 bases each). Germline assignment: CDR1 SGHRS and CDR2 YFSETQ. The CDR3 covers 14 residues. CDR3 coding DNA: TGCGCCAGCAGCTTGCAAGGGACCTACATTGAGCAGTTCTTC. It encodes CASSLQGTYIEQFF.

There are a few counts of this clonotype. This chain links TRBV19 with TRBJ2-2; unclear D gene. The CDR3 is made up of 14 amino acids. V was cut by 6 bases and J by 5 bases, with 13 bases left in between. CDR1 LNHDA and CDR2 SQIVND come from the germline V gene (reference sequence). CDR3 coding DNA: TGTGCCAGTAGATGGTCAGGAACAACCGGGGAGCTGTTTTTT. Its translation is CASRWSGTTGELFF.

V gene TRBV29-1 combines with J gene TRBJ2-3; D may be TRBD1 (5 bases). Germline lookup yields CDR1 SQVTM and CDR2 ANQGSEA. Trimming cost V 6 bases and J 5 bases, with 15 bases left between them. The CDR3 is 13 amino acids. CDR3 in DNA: TGCAGCGTGCGAATGCAGGGTAGAGATACGCAGTATTTT. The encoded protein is CSVRMQGRDTQYF.

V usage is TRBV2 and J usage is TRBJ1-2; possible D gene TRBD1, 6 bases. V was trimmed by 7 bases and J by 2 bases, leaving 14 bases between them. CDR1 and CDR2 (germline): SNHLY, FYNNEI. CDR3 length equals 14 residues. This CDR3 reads CASMQGGHNYGYTF. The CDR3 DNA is TGTGCCAGCATGCAAGGGGGACACAACTATGGCTACACCTTC.

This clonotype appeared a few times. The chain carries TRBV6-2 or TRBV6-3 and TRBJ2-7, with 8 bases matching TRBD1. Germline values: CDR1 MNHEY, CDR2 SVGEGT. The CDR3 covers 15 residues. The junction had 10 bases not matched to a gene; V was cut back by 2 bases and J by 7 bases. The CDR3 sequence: CASSYPGTGVGEQYF. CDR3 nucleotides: TGTGCCAGCAGTTACCCCGGGACAGGAGTAGGGGAGCAGTACTTC.

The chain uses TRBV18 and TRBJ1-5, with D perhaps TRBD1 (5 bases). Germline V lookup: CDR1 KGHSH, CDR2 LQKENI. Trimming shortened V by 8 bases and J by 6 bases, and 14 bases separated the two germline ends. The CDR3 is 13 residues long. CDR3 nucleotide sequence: TGTGCCAGCGCCGTGGGGGAGGTTCAGCCCCAGCATTTT. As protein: CASAVGEVQPQHF.